This T cell receptor beta chain came from a study of blood T cell repertoires in COVID-19. Repertoires were generated with immunoSEQ multiplex PCR, while TCRdb's copy carries only in-frame clones and drops some. The sample contains approximately 210,000 clones, roughly four fifths of which appear only once. This CDR3 has 15 residues. Germline values: CDR1 SGHRS, CDR2 YFSETQ. V dropped 3 bases and J dropped 0 bases, with 12 bases sitting between them. The origin of this receptor is a woman aged 80 or over with COVID-19, enrolled during active disease. The material sequenced was peripheral blood. The gene calls are TRBV5-1 and TRBJ1-1; possible D gene TRBD1, 5 bases. The CDR3 reads CASSSPKGMNTEAFF. CDR3 in DNA: TGCGCCAGCAGCTCCCCGAAGGGGATGAACACTGAAGCTTTCTTT.